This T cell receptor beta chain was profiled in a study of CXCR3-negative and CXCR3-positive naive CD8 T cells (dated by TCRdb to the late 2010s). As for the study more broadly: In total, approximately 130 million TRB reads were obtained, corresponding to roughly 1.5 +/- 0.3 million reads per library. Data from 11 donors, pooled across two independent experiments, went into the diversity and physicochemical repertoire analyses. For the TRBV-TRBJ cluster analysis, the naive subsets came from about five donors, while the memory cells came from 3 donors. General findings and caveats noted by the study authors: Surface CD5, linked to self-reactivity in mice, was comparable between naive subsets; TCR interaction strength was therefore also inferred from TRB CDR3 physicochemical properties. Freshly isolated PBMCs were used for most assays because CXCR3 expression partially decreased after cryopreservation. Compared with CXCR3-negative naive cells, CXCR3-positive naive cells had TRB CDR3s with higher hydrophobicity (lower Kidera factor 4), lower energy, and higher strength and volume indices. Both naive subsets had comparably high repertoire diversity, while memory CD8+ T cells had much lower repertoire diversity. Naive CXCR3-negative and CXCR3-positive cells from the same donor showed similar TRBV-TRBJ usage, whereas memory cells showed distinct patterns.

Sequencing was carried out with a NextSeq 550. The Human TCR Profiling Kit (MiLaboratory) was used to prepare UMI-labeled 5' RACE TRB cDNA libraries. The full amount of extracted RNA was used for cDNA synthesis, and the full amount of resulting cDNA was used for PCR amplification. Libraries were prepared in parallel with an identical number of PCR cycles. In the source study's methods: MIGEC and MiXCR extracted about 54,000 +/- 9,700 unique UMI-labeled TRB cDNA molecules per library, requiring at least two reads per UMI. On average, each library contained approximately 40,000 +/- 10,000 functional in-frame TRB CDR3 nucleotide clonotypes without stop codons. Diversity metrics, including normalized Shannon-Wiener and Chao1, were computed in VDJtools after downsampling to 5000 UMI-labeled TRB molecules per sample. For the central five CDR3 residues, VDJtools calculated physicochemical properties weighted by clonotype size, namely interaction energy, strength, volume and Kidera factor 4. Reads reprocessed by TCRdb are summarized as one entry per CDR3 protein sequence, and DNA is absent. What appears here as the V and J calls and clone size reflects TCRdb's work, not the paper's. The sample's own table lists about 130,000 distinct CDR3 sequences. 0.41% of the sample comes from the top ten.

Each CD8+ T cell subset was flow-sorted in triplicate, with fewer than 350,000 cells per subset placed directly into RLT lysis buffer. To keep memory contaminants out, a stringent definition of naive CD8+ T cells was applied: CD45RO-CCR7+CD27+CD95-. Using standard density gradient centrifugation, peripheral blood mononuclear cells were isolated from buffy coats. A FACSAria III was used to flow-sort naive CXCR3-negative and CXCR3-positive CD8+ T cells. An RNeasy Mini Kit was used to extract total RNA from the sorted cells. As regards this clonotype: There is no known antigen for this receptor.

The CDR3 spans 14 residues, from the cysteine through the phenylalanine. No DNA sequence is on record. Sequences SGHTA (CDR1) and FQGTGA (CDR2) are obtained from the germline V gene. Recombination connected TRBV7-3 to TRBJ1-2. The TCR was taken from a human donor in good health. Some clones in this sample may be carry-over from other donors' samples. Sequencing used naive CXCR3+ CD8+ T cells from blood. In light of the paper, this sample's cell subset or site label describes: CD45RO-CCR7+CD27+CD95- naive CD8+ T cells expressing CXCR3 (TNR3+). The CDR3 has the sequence CASSGIGPGSGYTF. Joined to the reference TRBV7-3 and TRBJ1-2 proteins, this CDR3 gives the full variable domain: GAGVSQTPSNKVTEKGKYVELRCDPISGHTALYWYRQSLGQGPEFLIYFQGTGAADDSGLPNDRFFAVRPEGSVSTLKIQRTERGDSAVYLCASSGIGPGSGYTFGSGTRLTVV.